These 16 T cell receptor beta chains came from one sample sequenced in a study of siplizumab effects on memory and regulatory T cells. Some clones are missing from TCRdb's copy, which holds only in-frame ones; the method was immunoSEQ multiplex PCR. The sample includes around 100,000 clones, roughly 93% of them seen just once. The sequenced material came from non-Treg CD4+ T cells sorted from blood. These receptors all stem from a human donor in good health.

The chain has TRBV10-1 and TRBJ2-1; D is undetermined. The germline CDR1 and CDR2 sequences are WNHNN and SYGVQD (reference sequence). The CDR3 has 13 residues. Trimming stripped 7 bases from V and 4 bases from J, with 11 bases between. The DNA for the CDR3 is TGCGCCAGCAATTCCGACATATACAATGAGCAGTTCTTC. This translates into CASNSDIYNEQFF.

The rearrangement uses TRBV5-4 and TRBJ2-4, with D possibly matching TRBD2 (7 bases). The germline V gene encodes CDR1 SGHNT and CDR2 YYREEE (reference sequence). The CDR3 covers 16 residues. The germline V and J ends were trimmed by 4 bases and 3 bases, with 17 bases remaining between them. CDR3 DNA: TGTGCCAGCAGCGGGGGCGGAGGACTAGTCAAAAACATTCAGTACTTC. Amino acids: CASSGGGGLVKNIQYF.

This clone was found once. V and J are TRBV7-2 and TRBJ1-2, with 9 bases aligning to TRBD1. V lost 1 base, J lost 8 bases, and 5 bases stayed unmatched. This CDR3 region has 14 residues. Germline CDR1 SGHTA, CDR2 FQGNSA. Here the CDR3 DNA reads TGTGCCAGCAGCTTAGGCGGGACAGGGAGCGGCTACACCTTC. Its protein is CASSLGGTGSGYTF.

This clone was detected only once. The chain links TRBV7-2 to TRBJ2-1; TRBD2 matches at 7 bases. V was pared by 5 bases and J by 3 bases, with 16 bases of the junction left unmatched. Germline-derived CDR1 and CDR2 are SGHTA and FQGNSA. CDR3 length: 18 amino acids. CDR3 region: CASSVVGGSGSLYNEQFF. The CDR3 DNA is TGTGCCAGCAGCGTTGTTGGCGGGAGCGGAAGTCTCTACAATGAGCAGTTCTTC.

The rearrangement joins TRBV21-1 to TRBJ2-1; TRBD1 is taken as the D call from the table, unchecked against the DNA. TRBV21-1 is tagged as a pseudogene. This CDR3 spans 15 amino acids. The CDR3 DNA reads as TGTGCCAGCAGTAGTCCGGGACAGGGTAACAATGAGCAGTTCTTC. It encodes CASSSPGQGNNEQFF.

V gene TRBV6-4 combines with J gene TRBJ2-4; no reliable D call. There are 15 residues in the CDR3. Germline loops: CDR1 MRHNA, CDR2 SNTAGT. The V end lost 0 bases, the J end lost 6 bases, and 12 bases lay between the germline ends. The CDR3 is CASSDSGRDGNIQYF. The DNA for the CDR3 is TGTGCCAGCAGTGACTCGGGTAGGGATGGAAACATTCAGTACTTC.

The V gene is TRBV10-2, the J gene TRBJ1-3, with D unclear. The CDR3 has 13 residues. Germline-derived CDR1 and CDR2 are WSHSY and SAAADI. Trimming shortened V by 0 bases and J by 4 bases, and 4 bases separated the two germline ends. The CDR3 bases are TGCGCCAGCAGTGAGTCGCCGGGAAACACCATATATTTT. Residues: CASSESPGNTIYF.

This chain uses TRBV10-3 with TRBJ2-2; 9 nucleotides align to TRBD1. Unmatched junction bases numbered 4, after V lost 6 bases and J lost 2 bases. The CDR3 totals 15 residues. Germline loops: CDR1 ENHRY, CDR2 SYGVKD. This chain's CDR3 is CAIRDRGFNTGELFF. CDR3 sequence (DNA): TGTGCCATCAGGGACAGGGGATTTAACACCGGGGAGCTGTTTTTT.

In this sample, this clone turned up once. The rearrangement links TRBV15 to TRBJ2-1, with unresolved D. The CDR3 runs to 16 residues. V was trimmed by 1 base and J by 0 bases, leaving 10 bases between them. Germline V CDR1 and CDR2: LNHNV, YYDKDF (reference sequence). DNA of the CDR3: TGTGCCACCAGCAGAGTAGCCAGGAGCTCCTACAATGAGCAGTTCTTC. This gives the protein CATSRVARSSYNEQFF.

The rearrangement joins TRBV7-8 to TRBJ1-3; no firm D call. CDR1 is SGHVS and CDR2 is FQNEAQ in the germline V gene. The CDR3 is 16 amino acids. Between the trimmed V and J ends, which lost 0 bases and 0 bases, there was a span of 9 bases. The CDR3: CASSLAGLTSGNTIYF. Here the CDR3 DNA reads TGTGCCAGCAGCTTAGCCGGACTGACCTCTGGAAACACCATATATTTT. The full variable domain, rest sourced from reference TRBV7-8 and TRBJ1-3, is GAGVSQSPRYKVAKRGQDVALRCDPISGHVSLFWYQQALGQGPEFLTYFQNEAQLDKSGLPSDRFFAERPEGSVSTLKIQRTQQEDSAVYLCASSLAGLTSGNTIYFGEGSWLTVV.

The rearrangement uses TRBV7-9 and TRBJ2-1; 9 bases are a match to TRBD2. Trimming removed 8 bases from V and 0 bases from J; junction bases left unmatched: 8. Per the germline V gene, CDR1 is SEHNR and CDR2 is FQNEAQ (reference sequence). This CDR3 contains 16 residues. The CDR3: CASVLLAGRSYNEQFF. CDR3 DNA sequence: TGTGCCAGCGTTCTACTAGCGGGCCGCTCCTACAATGAGCAGTTCTTC. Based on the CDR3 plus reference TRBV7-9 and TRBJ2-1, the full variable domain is DTGVSQNPRHKITKRGQNVTFRCDPISEHNRLYWYRQTLGQGPEFLTYFQNEAQLEKSRLLSDRFSAERPKGSFSTLEIQRTEQGDSAMYLCASVLLAGRSYNEQFFGPGTRLTVL.

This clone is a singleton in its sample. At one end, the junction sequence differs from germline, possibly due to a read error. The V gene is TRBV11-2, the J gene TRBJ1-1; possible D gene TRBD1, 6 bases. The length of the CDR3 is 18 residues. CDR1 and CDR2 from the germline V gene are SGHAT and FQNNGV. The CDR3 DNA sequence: TGTGCCAGCAGCTCGGGGGGCGGGCAGGGTAGATTGAAGACTGAAGCTTTCTTT. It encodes CASSSGGGQGRLKTEAFF.

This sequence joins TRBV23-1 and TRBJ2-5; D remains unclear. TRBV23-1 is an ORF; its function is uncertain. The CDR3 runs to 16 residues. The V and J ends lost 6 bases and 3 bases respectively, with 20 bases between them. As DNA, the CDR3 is TGCGCCAGCAGGAGTGGAGTCCCTACTTTAGAAGAGACCCAGTACTTC. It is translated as CASRSGVPTLEETQYF.

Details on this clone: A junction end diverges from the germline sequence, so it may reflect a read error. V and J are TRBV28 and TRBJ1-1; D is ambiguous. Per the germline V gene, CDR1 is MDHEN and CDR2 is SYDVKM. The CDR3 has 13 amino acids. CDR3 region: CASTLSLNTEAFF. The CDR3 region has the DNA TGTGCCAGCACCTTGAGCCTGAACACAGAAGCTTTCTTT.

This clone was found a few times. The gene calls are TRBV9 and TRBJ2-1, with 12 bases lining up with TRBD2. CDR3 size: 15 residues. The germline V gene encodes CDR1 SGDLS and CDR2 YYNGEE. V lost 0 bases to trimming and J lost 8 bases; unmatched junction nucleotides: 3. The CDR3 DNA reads TGTGCCAGCAGCGTAGGACTAGCGGGAGTATATGAGCAGTTCTTC. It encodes CASSVGLAGVYEQFF.

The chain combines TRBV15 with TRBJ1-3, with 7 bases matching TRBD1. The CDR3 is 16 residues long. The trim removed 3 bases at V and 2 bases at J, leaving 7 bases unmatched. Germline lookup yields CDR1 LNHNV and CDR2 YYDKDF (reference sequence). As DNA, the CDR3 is TGTGCCACCAGCAGGGGCGGCAGGGGGACTGGAAACACCATATATTTT. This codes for CATSRGGRGTGNTIYF.